Shown below are 27 T cell receptor beta chains from a single sample sequenced in a study of T cells in localized non-small cell lung cancer. The repertoire was sequenced with immunoSEQ multiplex PCR; TCRdb's copy has only in-frame clones and lacks some. This sample has around 96,000 clones, with roughly 93% found just once. Sequenced material: PBMCs, taken before any cancer treatment. Receptors were obtained from a woman aged 35-75 years with stage II squamous cell lung carcinoma.

The chain couples TRBV7-9 to TRBJ1-4; 12 bases align to TRBD1. CDR3 size: 15 residues. The V and J ends lost 0 bases and 10 bases, in that order; junction bases with no gene match: 3. Germline-derived CDR1 and CDR2 are SEHNR and FQNEAQ (reference sequence). The CDR3 loop reads CASSLAGTGGRKLFF. CDR3 DNA sequence: TGTGCCAGCAGCTTAGCCGGGACAGGGGGCAGAAAACTGTTTTTT.

This chain joins TRBV10-2 and TRBJ1-1; perhaps TRBD1 as D (5 bases). V was shortened by 2 bases and J by 6 bases, with 13 bases between the two germline ends. Germline V lookup: CDR1 WSHSY, CDR2 SAAADI. There are 14 residues in the CDR3. The CDR3 sequence: CASSERSGFAEAFF. CDR3 bases: TGCGCCAGCAGTGAGAGGTCAGGGTTTGCTGAAGCTTTCTTT.

This sequence joins TRBV5-4 and TRBJ2-6, with D perhaps matching TRBD1 (6 bases). Per germline, CDR1 SGHNT and CDR2 YYREEE (reference sequence). V dropped 0 bases and J dropped 3 bases, with 7 bases sitting between them. The CDR3 consists of 15 residues. In nucleotides, the CDR3 is TGTGCCAGCAGCTTGGGGGGGCTTGGGGCCAACGTCCTGACTTTC. It translates to CASSLGGLGANVLTF.

A single count supports this clone. The chain links TRBV10-2 to TRBJ1-4; no clear D gene. V lost 6 bases, J lost 5 bases, and 16 bases lay in between. Germline V lookup: CDR1 WSHSY, CDR2 SAAADI. The CDR3 covers 15 residues. CDR3 in amino acids: CASRPGGQDNEKLFF. In DNA form, the CDR3 reads TGCGCCAGCAGGCCTGGTGGGCAGGACAATGAAAAACTGTTTTTT.

The chain couples TRBV27 to TRBJ2-3; 7 bases line up with TRBD2. CDR3 size: 14 residues. The germline gives CDR1 MNHEY, CDR2 SMNVEV (reference sequence). Losses at the gene ends were 3 bases for V and 8 bases for J; bases not matched to a gene: 8. CDR3 region: CASSFSLGGSTQYF. CDR3 DNA: TGTGCCAGCAGTTTTAGTTTGGGAGGGAGTACGCAGTATTTT.

The chain recombines TRBV18 with TRBJ1-2; 7 nucleotides align to TRBD1. The V gene's germline CDR1 is KGHSH and CDR2 LQKENI. Trimming cost V 3 bases and J 2 bases; bases outside gene matches: 6. This CDR3 is 15 amino acids long. CDR3 loop: CASSPMGQPNYGYTF. CDR3 sequence (DNA): TGTGCCAGCTCACCCATGGGACAGCCAAACTATGGCTACACCTTC.

The genes are TRBV7-9 and TRBJ1-4; D is unresolved. This CDR3 is 15 amino acids long. The germline V gene has CDR1 SEHNR and CDR2 FQNEAQ (reference sequence). The V end lost 2 bases, the J end lost 0 bases, and 7 bases lay between the germline ends. CDR3 nucleotide sequence: TGTGCCAGCAGCTTATGGTCAGCAACTAATGAAAAACTGTTTTTT. It is translated as CASSLWSATNEKLFF.

The V and J genes are TRBV5-1 and TRBJ2-1, with 13 bases matching TRBD2. V lost 4 bases and J lost 4; bases outside the gene matches: 2. The CDR3 consists of 15 residues. Germline V gene lookup returns CDR1 SGHRS and CDR2 YFSETQ. CDR3: CASSRLAGGYNEQFF. As DNA, the CDR3 is TGCGCCAGCAGCAGACTAGCGGGGGGTTACAATGAGCAGTTCTTC.

This sequence joins TRBV5-1 and TRBJ2-3; D is uncertain. The V end lost 4 bases, the J end lost 1 base, and 13 bases lay between the germline ends. Per the germline V gene, CDR1 is SGHRS and CDR2 is YFSETQ. This CDR3 is built from 15 residues. CDR3: CASSSDHPGTDTQYF. Here the CDR3 DNA reads TGCGCCAGCAGCAGTGACCACCCTGGCACAGATACGCAGTATTTT.

This chain connects TRBV27 to TRBJ2-1; 10 nucleotides align to TRBD2. Germline V gene lookup returns CDR1 MNHEY and CDR2 SMNVEV (reference sequence). The CDR3 runs 15 residues. V lost 2 bases and J lost 6; bases outside the gene matches: 4. The CDR3 DNA reads as TGTGCCAGCAGTTTACGGCTAGCGGGGGCCAATGAGCAGTTCTTC. Encoded protein: CASSLRLAGANEQFF.

The chain recombines TRBV6-4 with TRBJ2-3, with D tentatively TRBD2 (5 bases). Germline CDR1 is MRHNA and CDR2 is SNTAGT. The CDR3 is 13 residues long. Trimming shortened V by 1 base and J by 4 bases, and 6 bases separated the two germline ends. CDR3 amino acids: CASSDFGADTQYF. The CDR3 region has the DNA TGTGCCAGCAGTGACTTCGGGGCAGATACGCAGTATTTT.

J is TRBJ1-1 and V is TRBV28; 7 nucleotides match TRBD1. V shed 7 bases and J 2 bases; nucleotides not matched to a gene: 10. Germline loops: CDR1 MDHEN, CDR2 SYDVKM. This CDR3 comprises 15 residues. This chain's CDR3 is CASKSDDRANTEAFF. For the CDR3, the DNA is TGTGCCAGCAAGTCTGACGACAGGGCTAACACTGAAGCTTTCTTT.

The chain combines TRBV14 with TRBJ1-1, with TRBD1 as a possible D gene (5 bases). The V end was cut by 1 base, the J end by 1 base, with 10 bases between. The CDR3 covers 15 residues. CDR1 and CDR2 from the germline V gene are SGHDN and FVKESK. The CDR3 is CASSQVITGNTEAFF. The CDR3 DNA reads as TGTGCCAGCAGCCAAGTAATCACAGGGAACACTGAAGCTTTCTTT.

The rearrangement uses TRBV19 and TRBJ1-5; no clear D. The CDR3 runs 14 residues. V lost 3 bases and J lost 9, with 15 bases in between. The V gene's germline CDR1 is LNHDA and CDR2 SQIVND (reference sequence). CDR3 residues: CASSIDPLIPPQHF. The CDR3 nucleotides are TGTGCCAGTAGTATTGATCCTCTAATCCCGCCCCAGCATTTT.

The chain combines TRBV5-8 with TRBJ1-3, with D uncertain. The V gene lost 0 bases and the J gene lost 3 bases, with 10 bases spanning the gap. The CDR3 is 15 residues long. From germline, CDR1 is SGHTS and CDR2 YDEGEE. The CDR3 region has the DNA TGTGCCAGCAGCTTGGCAACCCGGATTGGAAACACCATATATTTT. This encodes CASSLATRIGNTIYF.

The chain employs TRBV10-3 and TRBJ2-7; possible D gene TRBD2, 6 bases. Looked up from germline, CDR1 is ENHRY and CDR2 is SYGVKD. The germline V and J ends were trimmed by 9 bases and 1 base, with 16 bases remaining between them. The CDR3 has 14 amino acids. The CDR3 nucleotides are TGTGCCATGTCCGGAGGGAGGTTTTCCTACGAGCAGTACTTC. The encoded protein is CAMSGGRFSYEQYF.

The chain employs TRBV9 and TRBJ1-5, with 9 bases matching TRBD1. V dropped 7 bases and J dropped 4; count of bases not matched to a gene: 3. The length of the CDR3 is 13 residues. Germline values: CDR1 SGDLS, CDR2 YYNGEE. The chain's CDR3 is CASGDRENQPQHF. The CDR3 coding sequence is TGTGCCAGCGGGGACAGGGAAAATCAGCCCCAGCATTTT.

This rearrangement joins TRBV5-4 to TRBJ2-7; D gene uncertain. Germline CDR1 and CDR2: SGHNT and YYREEE (reference sequence). The CDR3 spans 13 residues. The germline V and J ends were trimmed by 2 bases and 3 bases, with 9 bases remaining between them. The CDR3 sequence: CASSFGRSYEQYF. CDR3 nucleotide sequence: TGTGCCAGCAGCTTCGGACGGAGCTACGAGCAGTACTTC.

V is TRBV6-1 and J is TRBJ2-7; no definite D call. V lost 6 bases to trimming and J lost 3 bases, with 6 bases between them. The CDR3 loop spans 11 amino acids. From germline, CDR1 is MNHNS and CDR2 SASEGT. The CDR3 sequence: CASRKLYEQYF. CDR3 DNA sequence: TGTGCCAGCAGGAAACTCTACGAGCAGTACTTC.

This clone was found once. The V call is TRBV5-4, the J call TRBJ2-5, with D possibly TRBD1 on 5 matching bases. Per the germline V gene, CDR1 is SGHNT and CDR2 is YYREEE (reference sequence). V was shortened by 3 bases and J by 5 bases, with 8 bases between the two germline ends. The CDR3 length is 12 residues. The CDR3 is CASSYNRETQYF. The CDR3, as DNA: TGTGCCAGCAGCTATAACAGGGAGACCCAGTACTTC.

This clone was found a few times. The chain recombines TRBV28 with TRBJ1-1; D unresolved. This CDR3 region has 14 residues. V lost 1 base and J lost 2, with 8 bases in between. CDR1 and CDR2 (germline): MDHEN, SYDVKM. CDR3 loop: CASSLYPSNTEAFF. The CDR3 region has the DNA TGTGCCAGCAGTTTATACCCCAGCAACACTGAAGCTTTCTTT.

In this sample, this clone turned up once. The CDR3 protein is CASTPGRINSPLHF. The CDR3 bases are TGTGCCAGTACCCCGGGACGGATTAATTCACCCCTCCACTTT. This sequence joins TRBV19 and TRBJ1-6; D perhaps matches TRBD1 (5 bases). CDR1 is LNHDA and CDR2 is SQIVND in the germline V gene (reference sequence). Trimming removed 7 bases from V and 6 bases from J, with 13 bases in between. The CDR3 is 14 residues long. Full variable domain (outside the CDR3, taken from reference TRBV19 and TRBJ1-6): DGGITQSPKYLFRKEGQNVTLSCEQNLNHDAMYWYRQDPGQGLRLIYYSQIVNDFQKGDIAEGYSVSREKKESFPLTVTSAQKNPTAFYLCASTPGRINSPLHFGNGTRLTVT.

This clone was found a few times. The V and J genes are TRBV4-1 and TRBJ2-1; a possible D gene is TRBD2 (6 bases). The germline CDR1 and CDR2 sequences are MGHRA and YSYEKL. CDR3 length equals 11 residues. V shed 5 bases and J shed 15 bases, with 14 bases lying between them. The CDR3 loop reads CASSAERVLFF. The CDR3 coding sequence is TGCGCCAGCAGCGCCGAGCGGGTACTGTTCTTC.

The chain uses TRBV27 and TRBJ1-2; tentative D call: TRBD1 (6 bases). CDR3 length equals 14 residues. CDR1 and CDR2 (germline): MNHEY, SMNVEV (reference sequence). The V end was cut by 1 base, the J end by 4 bases, with 10 bases between. DNA of the CDR3: TGTGCCAGCAGTTTATATCGCAGGGGCTATGGCTACACCTTC. Translation: CASSLYRRGYGYTF.

V is TRBV11-3 and J is TRBJ2-7; TRBD2 is a possible D gene (5 bases). This CDR3 has 16 amino acids. CDR1 is SGHNT and CDR2 is YENEEA in the germline V gene. Trimming left V 3 bases short and J 0 bases short, with 15 bases between. The DNA for the CDR3 is TGTGCCAGCAGCTTCGGCGGGCAAAGTAGCTCCTACGAGCAGTACTTC. This translates into CASSFGGQSSSYEQYF.

V is TRBV27 and J is TRBJ2-1; D is undetermined. Germline values: CDR1 MNHEY, CDR2 SMNVEV (reference sequence). The ends were cut back, 5 bases at V and 3 bases at J, with 11 bases in the middle. This CDR3 is 14 amino acids long. In DNA, the CDR3 is TGTGCCAGCAGTCGGTCAGGCGACTACAATGAGCAGTTCTTC. Its translation: CASSRSGDYNEQFF.

V usage is TRBV9 and J usage is TRBJ1-1, with 8 bases matching TRBD1. Trimming at V came to 0 bases and at J to 2 bases, leaving 6 bases not matched to a gene. CDR3 length equals 16 residues. From germline, CDR1 is SGDLS and CDR2 YYNGEE. The DNA for the CDR3 is TGTGCCAGCAGCGTAGGACAGGGGCGTTCTAACACTGAAGCTTTCTTT. Its translation: CASSVGQGRSNTEAFF. The full variable domain, its missing parts supplied by reference TRBV9 and TRBJ1-1, is DSGVTQTPKHLITATGQRVTLRCSPRSGDLSVYWYQQSLDQGLQFLIQYYNGEERAKGNILERFSAQQFPDLHSELNLSSLELGDSALYFCASSVGQGRSNTEAFFGQGTRLTVV.